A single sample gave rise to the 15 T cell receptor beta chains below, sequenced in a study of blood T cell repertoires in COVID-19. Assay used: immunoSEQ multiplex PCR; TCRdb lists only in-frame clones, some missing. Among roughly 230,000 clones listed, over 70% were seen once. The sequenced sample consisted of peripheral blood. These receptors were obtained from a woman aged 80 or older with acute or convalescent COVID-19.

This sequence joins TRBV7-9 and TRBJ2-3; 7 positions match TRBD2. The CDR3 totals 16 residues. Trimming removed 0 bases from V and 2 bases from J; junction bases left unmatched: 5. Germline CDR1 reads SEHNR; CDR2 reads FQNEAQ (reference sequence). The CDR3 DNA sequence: TGTGCCAGCAGCTTAGCCGGCGGACTAGACACAGATACGCAGTATTTT. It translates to CASSLAGGLDTDTQYF.

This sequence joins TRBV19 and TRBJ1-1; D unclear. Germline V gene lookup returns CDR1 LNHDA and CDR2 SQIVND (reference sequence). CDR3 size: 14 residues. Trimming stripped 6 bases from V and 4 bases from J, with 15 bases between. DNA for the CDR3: TGTGCCAGTAGACCCGCCGGAGGGTCCACTGAAGCTTTCTTT. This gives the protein CASRPAGGSTEAFF.

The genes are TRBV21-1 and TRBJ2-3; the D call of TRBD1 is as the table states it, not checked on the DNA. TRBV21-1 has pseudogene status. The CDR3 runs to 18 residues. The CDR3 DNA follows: TGTGCCAGCAGCAAACACAGAAAAATACCAACTAGCACAGATACGCAGTATTTT. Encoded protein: CASSKHRKIPTSTDTQYF.

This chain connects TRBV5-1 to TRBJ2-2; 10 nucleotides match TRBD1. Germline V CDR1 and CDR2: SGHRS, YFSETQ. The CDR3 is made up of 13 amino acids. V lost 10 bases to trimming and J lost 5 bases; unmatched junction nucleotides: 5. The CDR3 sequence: CAGRQGATGELFF. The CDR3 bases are TGCGCCGGGAGACAGGGGGCAACCGGGGAGCTGTTTTTT.

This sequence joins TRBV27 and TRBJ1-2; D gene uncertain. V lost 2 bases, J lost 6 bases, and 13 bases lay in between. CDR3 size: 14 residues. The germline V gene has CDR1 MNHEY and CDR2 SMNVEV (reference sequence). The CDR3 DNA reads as TGTGCCAGCAGTTTAAGGGCTGGGAGGGATGGCTACACCTTC. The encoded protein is CASSLRAGRDGYTF.

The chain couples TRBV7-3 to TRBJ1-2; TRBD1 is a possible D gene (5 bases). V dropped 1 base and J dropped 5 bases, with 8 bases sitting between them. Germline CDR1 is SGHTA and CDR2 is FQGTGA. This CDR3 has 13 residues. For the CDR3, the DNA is TGTGCCAGCAGCTTAAACGACAGATATGGCTACACCTTC. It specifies CASSLNDRYGYTF.

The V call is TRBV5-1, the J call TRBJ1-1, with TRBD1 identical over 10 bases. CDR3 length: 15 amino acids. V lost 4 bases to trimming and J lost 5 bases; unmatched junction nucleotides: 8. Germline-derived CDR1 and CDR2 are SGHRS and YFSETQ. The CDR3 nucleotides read TGCGCCAGCAGCCTGCTGACAGGGGGCGCGACTGAAGCTTTCTTT. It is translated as CASSLLTGGATEAFF.

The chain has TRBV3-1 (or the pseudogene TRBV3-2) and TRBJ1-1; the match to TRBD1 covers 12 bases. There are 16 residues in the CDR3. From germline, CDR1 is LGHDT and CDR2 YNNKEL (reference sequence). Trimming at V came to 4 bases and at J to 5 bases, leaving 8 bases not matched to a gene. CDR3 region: CASSLGQGAKWTEAFF. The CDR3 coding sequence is TGTGCCAGCAGCCTGGGACAGGGGGCGAAGTGGACTGAAGCTTTCTTT.

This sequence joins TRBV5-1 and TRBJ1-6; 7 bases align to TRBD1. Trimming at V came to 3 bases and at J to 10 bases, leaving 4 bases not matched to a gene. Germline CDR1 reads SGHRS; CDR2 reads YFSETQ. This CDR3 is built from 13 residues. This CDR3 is CASSSTGPSPLHF. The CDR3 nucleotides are TGCGCCAGCAGCTCGACAGGGCCGTCACCCCTCCACTTT.

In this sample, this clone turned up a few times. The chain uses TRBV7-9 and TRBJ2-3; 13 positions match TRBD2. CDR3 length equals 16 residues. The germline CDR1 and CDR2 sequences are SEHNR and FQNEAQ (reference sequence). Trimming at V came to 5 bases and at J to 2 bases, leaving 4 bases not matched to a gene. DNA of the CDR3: TGTGCCAGCAGCACGACTAGCGGGGGGTACACAGATACGCAGTATTTT. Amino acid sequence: CASSTTSGGYTDTQYF.

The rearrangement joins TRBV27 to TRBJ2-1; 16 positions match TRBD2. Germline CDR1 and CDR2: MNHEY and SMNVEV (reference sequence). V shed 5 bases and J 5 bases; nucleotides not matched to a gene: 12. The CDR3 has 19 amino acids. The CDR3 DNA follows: TGTGCCAGCAGTACCGTCCCGGGACTAGCGGGAGGGCGCGACAATGAGCAGTTCTTC. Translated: CASSTVPGLAGGRDNEQFF.

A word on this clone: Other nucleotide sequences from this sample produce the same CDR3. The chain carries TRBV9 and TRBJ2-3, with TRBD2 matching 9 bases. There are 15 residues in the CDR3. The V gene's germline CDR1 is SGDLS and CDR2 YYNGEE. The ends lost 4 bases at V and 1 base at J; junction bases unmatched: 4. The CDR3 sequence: CASSPRLAGTDTQYF. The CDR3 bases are TGTGCCAGCAGCCCCCGACTAGCGGGCACAGATACGCAGTATTTT.

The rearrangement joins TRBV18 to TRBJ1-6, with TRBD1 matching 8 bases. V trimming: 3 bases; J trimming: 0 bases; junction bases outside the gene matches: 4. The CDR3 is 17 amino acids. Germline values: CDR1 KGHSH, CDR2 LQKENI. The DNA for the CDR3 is TGTGCCAGCTCACCGAGGACAGGGAGCTCCTATAATTCACCCCTCCACTTT. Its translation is CASSPRTGSSYNSPLHF.

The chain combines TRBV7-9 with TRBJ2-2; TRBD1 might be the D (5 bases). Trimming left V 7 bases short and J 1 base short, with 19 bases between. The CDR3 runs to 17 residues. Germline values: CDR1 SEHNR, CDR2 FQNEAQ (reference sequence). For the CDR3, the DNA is TGTGCCAGCACTTCACCTAAGGGGAAGGTGAACACCGGGGAGCTGTTTTTT. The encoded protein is CASTSPKGKVNTGELFF.

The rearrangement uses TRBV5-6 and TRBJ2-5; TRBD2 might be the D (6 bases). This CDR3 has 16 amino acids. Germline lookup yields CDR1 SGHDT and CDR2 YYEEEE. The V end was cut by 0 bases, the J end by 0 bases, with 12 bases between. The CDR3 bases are TGTGCCAGCAGCTTGGCCGCCGGGGGATACCAAGAGACCCAGTACTTC. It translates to CASSLAAGGYQETQYF.